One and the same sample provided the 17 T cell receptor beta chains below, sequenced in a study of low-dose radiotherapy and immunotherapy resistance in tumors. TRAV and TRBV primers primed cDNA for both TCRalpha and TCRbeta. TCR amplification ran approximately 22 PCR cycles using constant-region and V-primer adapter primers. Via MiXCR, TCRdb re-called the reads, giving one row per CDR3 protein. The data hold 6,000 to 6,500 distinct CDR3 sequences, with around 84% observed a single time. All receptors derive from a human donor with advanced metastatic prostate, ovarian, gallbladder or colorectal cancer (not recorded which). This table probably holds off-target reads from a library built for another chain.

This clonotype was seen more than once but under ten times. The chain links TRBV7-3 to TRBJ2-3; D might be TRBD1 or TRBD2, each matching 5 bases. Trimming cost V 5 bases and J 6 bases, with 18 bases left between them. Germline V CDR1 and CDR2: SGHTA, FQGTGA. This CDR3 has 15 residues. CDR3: CASSPTGTHLDTQYF. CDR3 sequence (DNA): TGTGCCAGCAGCCCCACCGGGACCCATTTGGATACGCAGTATTTT.

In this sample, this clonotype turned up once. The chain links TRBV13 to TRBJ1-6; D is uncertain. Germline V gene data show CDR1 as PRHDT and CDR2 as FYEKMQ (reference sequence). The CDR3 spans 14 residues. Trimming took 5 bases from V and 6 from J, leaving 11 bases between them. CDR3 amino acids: CASSAGGSNSPLHF. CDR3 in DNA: TGTGCCAGCAGCGCCGGAGGGAGTAATTCACCCCTCCACTTT.

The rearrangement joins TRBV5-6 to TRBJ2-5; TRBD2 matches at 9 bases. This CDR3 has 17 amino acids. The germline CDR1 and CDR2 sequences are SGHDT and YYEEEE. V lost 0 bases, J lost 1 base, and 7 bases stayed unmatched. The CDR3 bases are TGTGCCAGCAGCTTGGCATCCGCTAGCGGGGCCCAAGAGACCCAGTACTTC. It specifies CASSLASASGAQETQYF.

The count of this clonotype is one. The CDR3 sequence: CATSREGRQGGTQYF. Written as DNA, the CDR3 is TGTGCCACCAGCAGAGAGGGTAGACAGGGGGGGACCCAGTACTTC. This rearrangement joins TRBV15 to TRBJ2-5; 9 nucleotides line up with TRBD1. The CDR3 runs 15 residues. Germline assignment: CDR1 LNHNV and CDR2 YYDKDF (reference sequence). Unmatched junction bases numbered 6, after V lost 0 bases and J lost 7 bases.

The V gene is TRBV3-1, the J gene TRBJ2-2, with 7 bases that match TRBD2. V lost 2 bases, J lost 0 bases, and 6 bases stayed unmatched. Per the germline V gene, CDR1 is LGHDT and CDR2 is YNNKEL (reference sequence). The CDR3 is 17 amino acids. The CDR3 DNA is TGTGCCAGCAGCCAATCGGGGGGACCATCGAACACCGGGGAGCTGTTTTTT. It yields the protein CASSQSGGPSNTGELFF.

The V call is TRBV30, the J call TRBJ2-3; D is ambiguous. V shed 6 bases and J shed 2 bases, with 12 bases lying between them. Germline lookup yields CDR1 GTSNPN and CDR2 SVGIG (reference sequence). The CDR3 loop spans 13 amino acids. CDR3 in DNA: TGTGCCTGTGCCGGGTCTTACACAGATACGCAGTATTTT. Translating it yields CACAGSYTDTQYF.

In nucleotides, the CDR3 is TGCAGCGTTGACGGCGGGAACACCGGGGAGCTGTTTTTT. Translating gives CSVDGGNTGELFF. V usage is TRBV29-1 and J usage is TRBJ2-2; D uncertain. Germline V lookup: CDR1 SQVTM, CDR2 ANQGSEA. Between the trimmed V and J ends, which lost 3 bases and 1 base, there was a span of 6 bases. This CDR3 has 13 residues.

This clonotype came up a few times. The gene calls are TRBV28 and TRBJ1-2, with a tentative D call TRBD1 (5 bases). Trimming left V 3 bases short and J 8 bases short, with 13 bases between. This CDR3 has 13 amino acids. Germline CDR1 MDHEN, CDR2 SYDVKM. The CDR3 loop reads CASSLGLGLGYTF. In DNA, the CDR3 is TGTGCCAGCAGTTTGGGCCTGGGGCTCGGCTACACCTTC.

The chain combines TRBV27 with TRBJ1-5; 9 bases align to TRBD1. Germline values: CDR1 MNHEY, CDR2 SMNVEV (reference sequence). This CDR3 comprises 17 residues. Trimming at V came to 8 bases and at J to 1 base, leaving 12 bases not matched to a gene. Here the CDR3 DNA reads TGTGCCAGCGCACCGGGACAGGGTGTAGCAAGCAATCAGCCCCAGCATTTT. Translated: CASAPGQGVASNQPQHF.

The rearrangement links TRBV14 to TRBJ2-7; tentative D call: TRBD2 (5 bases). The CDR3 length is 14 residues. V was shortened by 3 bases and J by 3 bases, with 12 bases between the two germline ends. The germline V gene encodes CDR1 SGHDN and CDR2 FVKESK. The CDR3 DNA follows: TGTGCCAGCAGCCACGACGGAGGAAGCTACGAGCAGTACTTC. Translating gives CASSHDGGSYEQYF.

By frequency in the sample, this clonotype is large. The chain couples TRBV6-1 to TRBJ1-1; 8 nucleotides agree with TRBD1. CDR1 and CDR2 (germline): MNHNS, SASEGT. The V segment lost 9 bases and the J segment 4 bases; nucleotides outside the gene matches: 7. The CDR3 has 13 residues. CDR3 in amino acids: CASPTGESTEAFF. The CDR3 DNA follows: TGTGCCAGTCCGACAGGGGAGAGCACTGAAGCTTTCTTT.

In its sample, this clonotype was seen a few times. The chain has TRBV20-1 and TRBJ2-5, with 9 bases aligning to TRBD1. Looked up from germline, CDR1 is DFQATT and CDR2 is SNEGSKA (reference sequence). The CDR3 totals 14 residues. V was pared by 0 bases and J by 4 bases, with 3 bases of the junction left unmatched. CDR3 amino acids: CSARDPTGGETQYF. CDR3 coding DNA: TGCAGTGCTAGAGATCCGACAGGGGGAGAGACCCAGTACTTC.

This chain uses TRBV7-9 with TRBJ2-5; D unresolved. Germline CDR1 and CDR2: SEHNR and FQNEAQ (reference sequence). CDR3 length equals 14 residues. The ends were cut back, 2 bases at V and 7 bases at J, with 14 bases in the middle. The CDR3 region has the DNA TGTGCCAGCAGCTTACTGGCGGTTCCGCGGACCCAGTACTTC. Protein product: CASSLLAVPRTQYF.

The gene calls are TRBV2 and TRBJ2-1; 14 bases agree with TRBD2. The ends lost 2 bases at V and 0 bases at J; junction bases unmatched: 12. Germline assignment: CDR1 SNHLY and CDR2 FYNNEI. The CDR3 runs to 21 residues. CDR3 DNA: TGTGCCAGCAGTGAACGGCACGGGGGACTAGCGGGAGCGCTCTCCTACAATGAGCAGTTCTTC. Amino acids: CASSERHGGLAGALSYNEQFF.

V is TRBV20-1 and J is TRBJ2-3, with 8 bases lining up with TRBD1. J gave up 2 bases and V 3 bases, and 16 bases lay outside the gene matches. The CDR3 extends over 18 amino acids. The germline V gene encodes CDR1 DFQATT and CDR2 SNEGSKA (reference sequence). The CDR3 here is CSASPLRQGSISTDTQYF. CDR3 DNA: TGCAGTGCTAGCCCTCTTCGACAGGGGAGCATATCCACAGATACGCAGTATTTT.

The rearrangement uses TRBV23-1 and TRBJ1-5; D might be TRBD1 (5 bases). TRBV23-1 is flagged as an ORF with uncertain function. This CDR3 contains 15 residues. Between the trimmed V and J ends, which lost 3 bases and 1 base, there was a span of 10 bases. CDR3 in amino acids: CASSHHSGSNQPQHF. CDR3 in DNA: TGCGCCAGCAGTCATCATTCAGGGAGCAATCAGCCCCAGCATTTT.

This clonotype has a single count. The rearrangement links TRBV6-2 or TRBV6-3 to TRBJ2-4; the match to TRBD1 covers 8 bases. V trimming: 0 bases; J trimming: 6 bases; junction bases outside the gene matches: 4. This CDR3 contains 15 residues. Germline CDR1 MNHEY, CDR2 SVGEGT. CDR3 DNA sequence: TGTGCCAGCAGTTACTCCGGACAGGGAGGAAACATTCAGTACTTC. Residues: CASSYSGQGGNIQYF.